The clone carrying this T cell receptor beta chain was seen only a few times. The data were obtained in a study of blood T cell repertoires in COVID-19. The trim removed 0 bases at V and 7 bases at J, leaving 4 bases unmatched. The CDR3 runs 15 residues. TCRdb's table, derived via immunoSEQ multiplex PCR, lists solely in-frame clones and lacks some. Found here are under 300,000 clones, around 90% of them singletons; the top ten hold about 1%. Symptom resolution, clearance, or two negative PCRs marked donors in Cohort 3 as recovered. This sequence joins TRBV5-3 and TRBJ1-4; 9 nucleotides agree with TRBD1. TRBV5-3 is labeled an ORF, and its function is uncertain. The sequence derives from a woman in her twenties or thirties who had recovered from COVID-19. Sequencing was carried out using PBMCs or T cells enriched from blood (not recorded which). DNA for the CDR3: TGTGCCAGAAGCTTGGGCGGGACAGGGCGTGAAAAACTGTTTTTT. Translation: CARSLGGTGREKLFF.